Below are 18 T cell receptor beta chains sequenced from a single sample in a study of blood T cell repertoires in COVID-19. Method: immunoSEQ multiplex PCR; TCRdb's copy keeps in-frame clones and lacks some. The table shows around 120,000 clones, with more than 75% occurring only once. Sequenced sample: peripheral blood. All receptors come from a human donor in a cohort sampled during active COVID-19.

CDR3 sequence: CASSYGTGPNTGELFF. The CDR3 DNA reads TGTGCCAGCAGTTACGGGACAGGGCCTAACACCGGGGAGCTGTTTTTT. This sequence joins TRBV6-6 and TRBJ2-2, with 9 bases identical to TRBD1. This CDR3 has 16 amino acids. J was trimmed by 2 bases and V by 2 bases; bases with no gene match: 3. Germline CDR1 is MNHNY and CDR2 is SVGAGI (reference sequence).

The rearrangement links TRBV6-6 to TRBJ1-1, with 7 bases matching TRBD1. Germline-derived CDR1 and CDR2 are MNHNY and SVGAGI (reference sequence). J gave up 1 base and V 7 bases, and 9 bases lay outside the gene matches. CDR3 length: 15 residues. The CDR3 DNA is TGTGCCAGCATTTGGGGAGCAGGGGGGAACACTGAAGCTTTCTTT. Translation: CASIWGAGGNTEAFF.

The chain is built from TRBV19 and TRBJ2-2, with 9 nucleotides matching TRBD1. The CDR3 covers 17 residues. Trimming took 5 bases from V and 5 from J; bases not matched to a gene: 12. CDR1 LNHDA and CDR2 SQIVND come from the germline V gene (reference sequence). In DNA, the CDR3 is TGTGCCAGTAGTCCCGACCTTGGACAGGGGATAACCGGGGAGCTGTTTTTT. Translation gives CASSPDLGQGITGELFF.

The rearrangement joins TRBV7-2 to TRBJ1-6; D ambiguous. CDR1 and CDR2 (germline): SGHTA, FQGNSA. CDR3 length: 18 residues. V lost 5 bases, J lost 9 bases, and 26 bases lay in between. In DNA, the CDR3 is TGTGCCAGCAGCATCACTTTCTCCTTCGGCGCGGGCTTTTCACCCCTCCACTTT. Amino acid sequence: CASSITFSFGAGFSPLHF.

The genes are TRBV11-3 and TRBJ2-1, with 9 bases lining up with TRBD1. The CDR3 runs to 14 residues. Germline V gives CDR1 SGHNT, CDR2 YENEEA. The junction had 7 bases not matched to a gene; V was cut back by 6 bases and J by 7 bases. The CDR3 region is CASSAGTGRNEQFF. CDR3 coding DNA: TGTGCCAGCAGTGCCGGGACAGGGAGAAATGAGCAGTTCTTC. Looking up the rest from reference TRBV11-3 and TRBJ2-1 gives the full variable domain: EAGVVQSPRYKIIEKKQPVAFWCNPISGHNTLYWYLQNLGQGPELLIRYENEEAVDDSQLPKDRFSAERLKGVDSTLKIQPAELGDSAVYLCASSAGTGRNEQFFGPGTRLTVL.

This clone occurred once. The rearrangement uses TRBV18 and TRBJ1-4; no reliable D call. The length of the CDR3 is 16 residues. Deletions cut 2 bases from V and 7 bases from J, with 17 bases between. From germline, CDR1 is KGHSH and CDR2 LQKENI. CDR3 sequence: CASSPNLAHSGEKLFF. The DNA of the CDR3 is TGTGCCAGCTCACCAAATCTTGCCCATAGCGGTGAAAAACTGTTTTTT.

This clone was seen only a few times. CDR3: CASNKGHTSGLYEQYF. CDR3 DNA sequence: TGCGCCAGCAACAAGGGACACACTAGCGGACTCTACGAGCAGTACTTC. The V call is TRBV5-1, the J call TRBJ2-7; TRBD2 matches at 8 bases. The CDR3 runs to 16 residues. Germline V lookup: CDR1 SGHRS, CDR2 YFSETQ. Trimming cost V 6 bases and J 3 bases; bases outside gene matches: 14. Using reference TRBV5-1 and TRBJ2-7 for the parts outside the CDR3, the full variable domain is KAGVTQTPRYLIKTRGQQVTLSCSPISGHRSVSWYQQTPGQGLQFLFEYFSETQRNKGNFPGRFSGRQFSNSRSEMNVSTLELGDSALYLCASNKGHTSGLYEQYFGPGTRLTVT.

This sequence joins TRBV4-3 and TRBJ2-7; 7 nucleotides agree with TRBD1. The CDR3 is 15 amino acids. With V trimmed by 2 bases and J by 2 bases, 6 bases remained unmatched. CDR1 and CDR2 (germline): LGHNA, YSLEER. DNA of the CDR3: TGCGCCAGCAGCCAACACCACAGGGGCCCCTACGAGCAGTACTTC. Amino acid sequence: CASSQHHRGPYEQYF.

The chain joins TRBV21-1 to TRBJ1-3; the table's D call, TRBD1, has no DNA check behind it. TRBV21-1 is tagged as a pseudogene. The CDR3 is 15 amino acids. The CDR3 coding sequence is TGTGCCAGCAGCAAAGTGGGCTTTGGAGGAAACACCATATATTTT. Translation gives CASSKVGFGGNTIYF.

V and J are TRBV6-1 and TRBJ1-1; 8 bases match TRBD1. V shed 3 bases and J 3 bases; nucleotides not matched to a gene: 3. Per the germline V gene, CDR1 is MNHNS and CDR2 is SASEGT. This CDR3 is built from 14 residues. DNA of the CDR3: TGTGCCAGCAGTGACTGGACAGGGTACACTGAAGCTTTCTTT. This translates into CASSDWTGYTEAFF.

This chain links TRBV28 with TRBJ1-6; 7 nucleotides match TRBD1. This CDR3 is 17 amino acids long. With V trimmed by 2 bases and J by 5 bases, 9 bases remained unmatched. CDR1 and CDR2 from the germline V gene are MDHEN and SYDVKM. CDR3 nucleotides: TGTGCCAGCAGTTTAGGAGGACAGGCGATCGATAATTCACCCCTCCACTTT. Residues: CASSLGGQAIDNSPLHF.

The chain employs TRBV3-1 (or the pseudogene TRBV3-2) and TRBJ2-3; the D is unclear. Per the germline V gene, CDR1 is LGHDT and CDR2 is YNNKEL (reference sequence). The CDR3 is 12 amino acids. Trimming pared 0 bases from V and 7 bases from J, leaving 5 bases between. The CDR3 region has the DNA TGTGCCAGCAGCCAAGACCTCTATACGCAGTATTTT. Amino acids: CASSQDLYTQYF.

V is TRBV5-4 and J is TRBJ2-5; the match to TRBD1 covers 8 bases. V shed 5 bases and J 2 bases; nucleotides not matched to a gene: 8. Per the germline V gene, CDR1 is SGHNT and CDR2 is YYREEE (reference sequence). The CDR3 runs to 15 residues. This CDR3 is CASRHGQGVQETQYF. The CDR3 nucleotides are TGTGCCAGCAGACACGGACAGGGAGTACAAGAGACCCAGTACTTC.

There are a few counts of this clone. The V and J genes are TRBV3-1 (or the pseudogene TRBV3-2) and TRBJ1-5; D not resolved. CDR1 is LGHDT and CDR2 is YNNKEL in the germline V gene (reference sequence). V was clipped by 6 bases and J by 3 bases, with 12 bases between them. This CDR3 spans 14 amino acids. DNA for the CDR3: TGTGCCAGCAGGAGAGGGCCAATCAATCAGCCCCAGCATTTT. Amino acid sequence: CASRRGPINQPQHF.

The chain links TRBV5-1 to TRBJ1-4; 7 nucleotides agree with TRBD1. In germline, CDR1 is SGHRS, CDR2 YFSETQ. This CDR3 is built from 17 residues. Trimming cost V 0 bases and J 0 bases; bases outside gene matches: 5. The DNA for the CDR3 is TGCGCCAGCAGCTTGGGGGGACAGACAGCAACTAATGAAAAACTGTTTTTT. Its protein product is CASSLGGQTATNEKLFF.

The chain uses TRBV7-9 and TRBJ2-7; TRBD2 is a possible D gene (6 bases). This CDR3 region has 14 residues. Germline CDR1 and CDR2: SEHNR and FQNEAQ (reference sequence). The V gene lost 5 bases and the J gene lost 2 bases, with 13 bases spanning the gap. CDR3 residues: CASSNNGGAYEQYF. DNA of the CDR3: TGTGCCAGCAGCAACAACGGCGGGGCCTACGAGCAGTACTTC.

Here the CDR3 DNA reads TGTGCCAGCAGAAGGAGAGCCTACAATGAGCAGTTCTTC. It is translated as CASRRRAYNEQFF. V gene TRBV6-5 combines with J gene TRBJ2-1; D is uncertain. Germline CDR1 reads MNHEY; CDR2 reads SVGAGI. Trimming took off 6 bases at V and 2 bases at J, with 8 bases between the two ends. This CDR3 is 13 amino acids long.

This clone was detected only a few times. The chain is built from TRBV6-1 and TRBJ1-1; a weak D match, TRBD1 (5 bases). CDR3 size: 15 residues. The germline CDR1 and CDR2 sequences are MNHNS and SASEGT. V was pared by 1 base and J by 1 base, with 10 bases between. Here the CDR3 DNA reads TGTGCCAGCAGTGAAGTCCGGAGGGGGAACACTGAAGCTTTCTTT. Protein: CASSEVRRGNTEAFF.